These 32 T cell receptor beta chains were all obtained from the same sample, sequenced in a study of a mutant IDH1 vaccine in newly diagnosed glioma. Time point defined: week 47, end of study. Mutant IDH1 20-mer peptide, at 300 ug, made up each vaccine dose, with topical imiquimod. Their antigens are not known. The protocol was immunoSEQ multiplex PCR, while the TCRdb copy is restricted to in-frame clones and leaves out a portion. The sample holds just over 60,000 clones, roughly 87% seen once. Sequencing was performed on PBMCs, taken from a glioma patient whose treatment included an IDH1 peptide vaccine. The receptors were gathered from a man aged 25-45 years with glioma.

The V gene is TRBV30, the J gene TRBJ2-1, with TRBD2 matching 10 bases. Germline trimming cut 3 bases from V and 1 base from J; bases unmatched to any gene: 12. CDR1 is GTSNPN and CDR2 is SVGIG in the germline V gene (reference sequence). The CDR3 is 18 residues long. CDR3 region: CAWRGERGGLRSYNEQFF. The CDR3 DNA follows: TGTGCCTGGAGGGGCGAGCGGGGGGGCCTCCGGTCCTACAATGAGCAGTTCTTC. Full variable domain (missing parts from reference TRBV30 and TRBJ2-1): SQTIHQWPATLVQPVGSPLSLECTVEGTSNPNLYWYRQAAGRGLQLLFYSVGIGQISSEVPQNLSASRPQDRQFILSSKKLLLSDSGFYLCAWRGERGGLRSYNEQFFGPGTRLTVL.

J is TRBJ2-1 and V is TRBV4-1, with D unclear. Germline V lookup: CDR1 MGHRA, CDR2 YSYEKL. Trimming removed 0 bases from V and 1 base from J, with 10 bases in between. There are 16 residues in the CDR3. Written as DNA, the CDR3 is TGCGCCAGCAGCCAAGATTTGCAGGTATCCTACAATGAGCAGTTCTTC. Translating it yields CASSQDLQVSYNEQFF.

The genes are TRBV5-1 and TRBJ2-2; D gene unclear. This CDR3 comprises 14 residues. V lost 4 bases and J lost 0, with 7 bases in between. Germline CDR1 SGHRS, CDR2 YFSETQ. The CDR3 loop is CASSEVANTGELFF. CDR3 nucleotides: TGCGCCAGCAGCGAAGTTGCGAACACCGGGGAGCTGTTTTTT.

This chain links TRBV5-1 with TRBJ2-1, with TRBD1 matching over 7 bases. The trim removed 4 bases at V and 10 bases at J, leaving 14 bases unmatched. The CDR3 is made up of 15 amino acids. Germline V CDR1 and CDR2: SGHRS, YFSETQ. Here the CDR3 reads CASSQTDRVPGEQFF. The CDR3 nucleotides read TGCGCCAGCAGCCAGACTGACAGGGTTCCTGGGGAGCAGTTCTTC. Filled out from reference TRBV5-1 and TRBJ2-1, the complete variable domain reads KAGVTQTPRYLIKTRGQQVTLSCSPISGHRSVSWYQQTPGQGLQFLFEYFSETQRNKGNFPGRFSGRQFSNSRSEMNVSTLELGDSALYLCASSQTDRVPGEQFFGPGTRLTVL.

The chain couples TRBV6-1 to TRBJ2-5; D might be TRBD1 (5 bases). Deletions cut 5 bases from V and 5 bases from J, with 15 bases between. The CDR3 is made up of 14 amino acids. Germline V CDR1 and CDR2: MNHNS, SASEGT. The CDR3 DNA reads as TGTGCCAGCAGTTCAGGGTGGTTGCTTGAGACCCAGTACTTC. Its protein is CASSSGWLLETQYF.

CDR3 sequence reads: CASSVGQGGEQYF. The CDR3 DNA sequence: TGTGCCAGCAGCGTAGGACAGGGCGGCGAGCAGTACTTC. The V and J genes are TRBV9 and TRBJ2-7; the match to TRBD1 covers 7 bases. This CDR3 is 13 amino acids long. Germline CDR1 reads SGDLS; CDR2 reads YYNGEE. V shed 0 bases and J 6 bases; nucleotides not matched to a gene: 3. Supplemented by reference TRBV9 and TRBJ2-7, the full variable domain reads DSGVTQTPKHLITATGQRVTLRCSPRSGDLSVYWYQQSLDQGLQFLIQYYNGEERAKGNILERFSAQQFPDLHSELNLSSLELGDSALYFCASSVGQGGEQYFGPGTRLTVT.

The V and J genes are TRBV10-2 and TRBJ1-2; the D is unclear. CDR1 WSHSY and CDR2 SAAADI come from the germline V gene. The length of the CDR3 is 11 residues. The germline V and J ends were trimmed by 2 bases and 8 bases, with 6 bases remaining between them. The CDR3 region has the DNA TGCGCCAGCAGTGAGGGGGAGGGCTACACCTTC. Encoded protein: CASSEGEGYTF.

V gene TRBV6-4 combines with J gene TRBJ2-3, with D possibly matching TRBD1 (7 bases). This CDR3 spans 15 amino acids. In germline, CDR1 is MRHNA, CDR2 SNTAGT. Deletions cut 4 bases from V and 4 bases from J, with 15 bases between. The CDR3 protein is CASSAGQGEADTQYF. CDR3 nucleotide sequence: TGTGCCAGCAGTGCTGGGCAGGGGGAGGCAGATACGCAGTATTTT.

This sequence joins TRBV5-4 and TRBJ1-1; 7 nucleotides align to TRBD1. The CDR3 is made up of 14 amino acids. Looked up from germline, CDR1 is SGHNT and CDR2 is YYREEE (reference sequence). J was trimmed by 5 bases and V by 2 bases; bases with no gene match: 6. This CDR3 is CASSFQGGATEAFF. CDR3 nucleotides: TGTGCCAGCAGCTTTCAAGGGGGCGCAACTGAAGCTTTCTTT.

This clone occurred a few times. The chain couples TRBV7-9 to TRBJ2-1; 9 bases map to TRBD1. V lost 5 bases to trimming and J lost 5 bases; unmatched junction nucleotides: 10. The CDR3 extends over 16 amino acids. Germline-derived CDR1 and CDR2 are SEHNR and FQNEAQ (reference sequence). The CDR3 loop is CASSRGRQGGNNEQFF. CDR3 sequence (DNA): TGTGCCAGCAGCCGCGGGAGACAGGGGGGCAACAATGAGCAGTTCTTC. The complete variable domain, with remaining parts taken from reference TRBV7-9 and TRBJ2-1, reads DTGVSQNPRHKITKRGQNVTFRCDPISEHNRLYWYRQTLGQGPEFLTYFQNEAQLEKSRLLSDRFSAERPKGSFSTLEIQRTEQGDSAMYLCASSRGRQGGNNEQFFGPGTRLTVL.

The V call is TRBV7-2, the J call TRBJ2-5; D unclear. The J call may be mistaken, given a closer DNA end match to TRBJ2-7. Per germline, CDR1 SGHTA and CDR2 FQGNSA. CDR3 length: 11 amino acids. CDR3 in DNA: TGTGCCAGCAGCTCCCTAGTCGAGCAGTACTTC. It yields the protein CASSSLVEQYF.

V usage is TRBV7-2 and J usage is TRBJ2-3; no reliable D call. Trimming cost V 4 bases and J 3 bases, with 8 bases left between them. Germline V gene lookup returns CDR1 SGHTA and CDR2 FQGNSA. The CDR3 loop spans 13 amino acids. The CDR3 nucleotides are TGTGCCAGCAGCTCAGTGAGGACAGATACGCAGTATTTT. Protein product: CASSSVRTDTQYF.

The chain is built from TRBV2 and TRBJ2-1; no reliable D call. V was shortened by 0 bases and J by 10 bases, with 10 bases between the two germline ends. Germline V gene data show CDR1 as SNHLY and CDR2 as FYNNEI. CDR3 length equals 13 residues. CDR3 loop: CASSEALLGEQFF. CDR3 in DNA: TGTGCCAGCAGTGAAGCGCTTCTGGGAGAGCAGTTCTTC. Full variable domain (remainder filled in from reference TRBV2 and TRBJ2-1): EPEVTQTPSHQVTQMGQEVILRCVPISNHLYFYWYRQILGQKVEFLVSFYNNEISEKSEIFDDQFSVERPDGSNFTLKIRSTKLEDSAMYFCASSEALLGEQFFGPGTRLTVL.

This clone was counted a single time. The rearrangement links TRBV6-5 to TRBJ1-1; D gene ambiguous. This CDR3 region has 13 residues. V was trimmed by 5 bases and J by 4 bases, leaving 11 bases between them. Germline V gives CDR1 MNHEY, CDR2 SVGAGI. In DNA, the CDR3 is TGTGCCAGCAGTCTTGATCCCAGCACTGAAGCTTTCTTT. As protein: CASSLDPSTEAFF.

This chain joins TRBV5-1 and TRBJ1-2; 7 nucleotides match TRBD1. The CDR3 is 16 residues long. From germline, CDR1 is SGHRS and CDR2 YFSETQ. V shed 4 bases, J shed 4 bases, and the junction held 13 bases outside the gene matches. The CDR3 protein is CASSPGTDSSLYGYTF. The CDR3 nucleotides are TGCGCCAGCAGCCCCGGGACAGACAGCTCTCTCTATGGCTACACCTTC.

The CDR3 here is CASSPTGGRNQPQHF. The CDR3 coding sequence is TGTGCCAGCAGCCCGACAGGGGGTCGCAATCAGCCCCAGCATTTT. The chain recombines TRBV9 with TRBJ1-5; 9 bases are a match to TRBD1. The V and J ends lost 4 bases and 2 bases, in that order; junction bases with no gene match: 4. Germline V gene data show CDR1 as SGDLS and CDR2 as YYNGEE. The CDR3 covers 15 residues.

J is TRBJ2-3 and V is TRBV30; D is perhaps TRBD2 (7 bases). There are 15 residues in the CDR3. Germline V gives CDR1 GTSNPN, CDR2 SVGIG (reference sequence). V shed 1 base and J shed 6 bases, with 17 bases lying between them. CDR3 loop: CAWSEKGGLSDTQYF. CDR3 bases: TGTGCCTGGAGTGAAAAGGGGGGGCTTTCGGATACGCAGTATTTT. The whole variable domain, remainder taken from reference TRBV30 and TRBJ2-3, is SQTIHQWPATLVQPVGSPLSLECTVEGTSNPNLYWYRQAAGRGLQLLFYSVGIGQISSEVPQNLSASRPQDRQFILSSKKLLLSDSGFYLCAWSEKGGLSDTQYFGPGTRLTVL.

The chain carries TRBV2 and TRBJ2-3; D may be TRBD2 (5 bases). The germline V and J ends were trimmed by 1 base and 0 bases, with 11 bases remaining between them. The germline V gene has CDR1 SNHLY and CDR2 FYNNEI. The CDR3 is made up of 16 amino acids. CDR3 residues: CASSEVEGTSTDTQYF. For the CDR3, the DNA is TGTGCCAGCAGTGAAGTAGAGGGAACTAGCACAGATACGCAGTATTTT.

V is TRBV6-1 and J is TRBJ2-3; D unresolved. CDR1 MNHNS and CDR2 SASEGT come from the germline V gene. V dropped 7 bases and J dropped 4 bases, with 9 bases sitting between them. The CDR3 is made up of 12 amino acids. CDR3 loop: CASTFWADTQYF. The CDR3 region has the DNA TGTGCCAGCACTTTCTGGGCAGATACGCAGTATTTT.

V gene TRBV5-4 combines with J gene TRBJ2-1; 8 nucleotides line up with TRBD2. In germline, CDR1 is SGHNT, CDR2 YYREEE (reference sequence). V dropped 4 bases and J dropped 4; count of bases not matched to a gene: 10. CDR3 length: 16 residues. The CDR3 here is CASSAGAGGGYNEQFF. The CDR3 region has the DNA TGTGCCAGCAGCGCAGGCGCGGGGGGAGGTTACAATGAGCAGTTCTTC.

The chain recombines TRBV6-5 with TRBJ2-7; 7 bases line up with TRBD2. The germline CDR1 and CDR2 sequences are MNHEY and SVGAGI. The CDR3 is 16 residues long. The V and J ends lost 0 bases and 2 bases, in that order; junction bases with no gene match: 7. CDR3 in DNA: TGTGCCAGCAGTTACTCGGCTACGGGGGGAGCCTACGAGCAGTACTTC. This codes for CASSYSATGGAYEQYF.

Only one count was recorded for this clone. Written as DNA, the CDR3 is TGTGCCAGCAGTTTCCCCGACCTGGCAGGAAGAAACATTCAGTACTTC. As protein: CASSFPDLAGRNIQYF. J is TRBJ2-4 and V is TRBV27; D unresolved. V gave up 3 bases and J gave up 6 bases, with 18 bases separating them. This CDR3 comprises 16 residues. Germline V gives CDR1 MNHEY, CDR2 SMNVEV (reference sequence).

The CDR3 loop reads CASWRRGGYNEQFF. CDR3 bases: TGTGCCAGCTGGAGGCGGGGGGGATACAATGAGCAGTTCTTC. The rearrangement joins TRBV6-5 to TRBJ2-1, with 9 bases that match TRBD2. Losses at the gene ends were 8 bases for V and 4 bases for J; bases not matched to a gene: 6. The CDR3 runs to 14 residues. Germline V gives CDR1 MNHEY, CDR2 SVGAGI.

V and J are TRBV6-5 and TRBJ2-7; D is uncertain. Germline CDR1 is MNHEY and CDR2 is SVGAGI. The CDR3 has 13 residues. Trimming stripped 7 bases from V and 8 bases from J, with 18 bases between. The CDR3 reads CASIGSYNDKQYF. The CDR3, as DNA: TGTGCCAGCATAGGAAGCTACAATGACAAGCAGTACTTC.

The CDR3 reads CASSLISPEIYNEQFF. In DNA form, the CDR3 reads TGTGCCAGCAGTTTAATATCCCCGGAGATTTACAATGAGCAGTTCTTC. This chain joins TRBV27 and TRBJ2-1; D gene uncertain. Trimming cost V 2 bases and J 4 bases, with 15 bases left between them. CDR1 is MNHEY, CDR2 SMNVEV, per germline (reference sequence). The CDR3 is made up of 16 amino acids.

This clone has a single count. The rearrangement joins TRBV19 to TRBJ2-3, with D possibly being TRBD1 or TRBD2 (5 bases each). The CDR3 consists of 14 residues. CDR1 and CDR2 (germline): LNHDA, SQIVND (reference sequence). Trimming left V 7 bases short and J 7 bases short, with 18 bases between. As DNA, the CDR3 is TGTGCCAGTACCCCTAGGGCCCGGGACCATACGCAGTATTTT. This encodes CASTPRARDHTQYF.

The rearrangement uses TRBV7-8 and TRBJ1-2, with D maybe TRBD1 (6 bases). The CDR3 spans 15 residues. The ends were cut back, 4 bases at V and 8 bases at J, with 20 bases in the middle. In germline, CDR1 is SGHVS, CDR2 FQNEAQ. CDR3 in amino acids: CASSSYYLQGGGYTF. Written as DNA, the CDR3 is TGTGCCAGCAGCTCATATTACTTACAGGGTGGAGGCTACACCTTC.

This chain links TRBV5-6 with TRBJ1-2; 10 positions match TRBD1. Germline V gene sequence: CDR1 SGHDT, CDR2 YYEEEE. V trimming: 4 bases; J trimming: 8 bases; junction bases outside the gene matches: 8. This CDR3 spans 14 amino acids. The CDR3 DNA follows: TGTGCCAGCAGCAAACCGGGACAGGGGTACGGCTACACCTTC. Protein sequence: CASSKPGQGYGYTF.

V usage is TRBV9 and J usage is TRBJ1-2; no definite D call. This CDR3 is 15 amino acids long. CDR1 is SGDLS, CDR2 YYNGEE, per germline. The V gene lost 3 bases and the J gene lost 1 base, with 13 bases spanning the gap. The CDR3 DNA follows: TGTGCCAGCAGCGCGCGGACGGGAAGTAACTATGGCTACACCTTC. This sequence encodes CASSARTGSNYGYTF. The whole variable domain, filled in from reference TRBV9 and TRBJ1-2, reads DSGVTQTPKHLITATGQRVTLRCSPRSGDLSVYWYQQSLDQGLQFLIQYYNGEERAKGNILERFSAQQFPDLHSELNLSSLELGDSALYFCASSARTGSNYGYTFGSGTRLTVV.

The J gene is TRBJ2-2, the V gene TRBV18, with 9 bases that match TRBD1. V trimming: 4 bases; J trimming: 4 bases; junction bases outside the gene matches: 4. This CDR3 comprises 15 residues. Per the germline V gene, CDR1 is KGHSH and CDR2 is LQKENI. DNA for the CDR3: TGTGCCAGCTCACTTACAGGGGGCGTCACCGGGGAGCTGTTTTTT. As protein: CASSLTGGVTGELFF. Using reference TRBV18 and TRBJ2-2 for the parts outside the CDR3, the full variable domain is NAGVMQNPRHLVRRRGQEARLRCSPMKGHSHVYWYRQLPEEGLKFMVYLQKENIIDESGMPKERFSAEFPKEGPSILRIQQVVRGDSAAYFCASSLTGGVTGELFFGEGSRLTVL.

In this sample, this clone turned up many times. The gene calls are TRBV6-1 and TRBJ2-5; 7 positions agree with TRBD2. This CDR3 region has 14 residues. V dropped 5 bases and J dropped 7; count of bases not matched to a gene: 10. Germline values: CDR1 MNHNS, CDR2 SASEGT. The CDR3 spells CASSPSGLMGTQYF. DNA of the CDR3: TGTGCCAGCAGTCCTAGCGGACTAATGGGGACCCAGTACTTC.

J is TRBJ1-6 and V is TRBV9, with no clear D. The CDR3 consists of 12 residues. The V end lost 4 bases, the J end lost 6 bases, and 5 bases lay between the germline ends. The germline V gene has CDR1 SGDLS and CDR2 YYNGEE. The CDR3 DNA sequence: TGTGCCAGCAGCCAGTTTAATTCACCCCTCCACTTT. Translation: CASSQFNSPLHF.